A selection of T cell receptor beta chains follows, all from one sample in a study of T cell responses to AZD1222 COVID-19 vaccine. This table comes from immunoSEQ multiplex PCR, and its TCRdb copy is limited to in-frame clones, with some not included. The data show about 150,000 clones, with approximately 89% seen just once and around 1.7% held by the top ten. Source: peripheral blood, taken 28 days after the second AZD1222 dose. The receptors here all came from an adult who received the AZD1222 COVID-19 vaccine. Both conserved end residues are trimmed from each CDR3.

TRBV21-1	TRBJ1-6	ASSSWLGSPQVVNSPLH
TRBV24-1	TRBJ2-1	ATSDWNSGLEGSYNEQF
TRBV28	TRBJ2-7	ASSEFGGGGSSYEQY
TRBV27	TRBJ1-2	ASSFIGSGGGYT
TRBV27	TRBJ1-5	ASNLRQGHNQPQH
TRBV28	TRBJ1-5	ASSSQAAGGKH
TRBV2	TRBJ2-1	ASSRTSGRANEQF
TRBV10-1	TRBJ1-2	ASSNDNNYGYT
TRBV6-6	TRBJ1-1	ASSHLTGTNMNTEAF
TRBV7-2	TRBJ2-7	ASSLAASGKEY
TRBV30	TRBJ2-1	AWSAILAGGPNEQF
TRBV6-1	TRBJ2-7	ASSDRDSSYEQY
TRBV6-5	TRBJ2-7	ASSSSGFSAYEQY
TRBV4-2	TRBJ1-5	ASSQAGQGSNQPQH
TRBV6-2/TRBV6-3	TRBJ1-5	ASSSGTENQPQH
TRBV25-1	TRBJ2-5	ASSPGQYQETQY
TRBV7-9	TRBJ1-3	ASSLATDEVIGSGNTIY
TRBV18	TRBJ2-3	ASSRSNRARFPDTQY
TRBV12-3/TRBV12-4	TRBJ1-1	ASSLRQNTEAF
TRBV7-3	TRBJ2-4	ASSRSLGNIQY
TRBV10-3	TRBJ1-3	AIKAGGLADSGNTIY
TRBV9	TRBJ2-7	ASSVHFLGYEQY
TRBV5-1	TRBJ2-2	ASSLTTGELF
TRBV27	TRBJ2-2	ASRGLDIGELF
TRBV5-1	TRBJ2-1	ASSFEQGVPYNEQF
TRBV28	TRBJ1-4	ASRQTDRTGAPNEKLF
TRBV27	TRBJ1-2	ASSPSSSANYGYT
TRBV15	TRBJ2-5	ATSISLALQETQY
TRBV9	TRBJ2-5	ASSRKLAGVGETQY
TRBV7-9	TRBJ2-7	ASSLGTGLAAYEQY
TRBV7-9	TRBJ1-3	ASSLGAPSGNTIY
TRBV7-2	TRBJ2-7	ASSPNFGSYEQY
TRBV7-9	TRBJ2-7	ASSFGQYEQY
TRBV2	TRBJ2-5	ASREGLAGAQY
TRBV19	TRBJ2-1	ASSIDRSGSYNEQF
TRBV30	TRBJ2-3	AWSEGGTDTQY
TRBV28	TRBJ1-2	ASSLLGTANYGYT
TRBV20-1	TRBJ1-2	SASRDSLYT
TRBV27	TRBJ1-3	ASRAASGNTIY
TRBV7-3	TRBJ2-3	ASSTGTSGSTDTQY
TRBV5-4	TRBJ2-7	ASSPWGTSDEQY
TRBV30	TRBJ1-2	AWRTGGGDGYT
TRBV27	TRBJ2-1	ASIPTGGSDNEQF
TRBV20-1	TRBJ2-5	SASEEGLRETQY
TRBV29-1	TRBJ2-3	SANVGTSTDTQY
TRBV6-4	TRBJ1-1	ASSETANTEAF
TRBV9	TRBJ2-7	ASSGGQGDYEQY
TRBV6-6	TRBJ2-2	ASSYRPPNTGELF
TRBV14	TRBJ2-7	ASSLGQGGSYEQY
TRBV7-2	TRBJ2-1	ASSYRTTNNEQF
TRBV6-2/TRBV6-3	TRBJ2-1	ASSFRGLAGGYGSYNEQF
TRBV7-8	TRBJ2-7	ASSLVGGSKFRSYEQY
TRBV27	TRBJ1-2	ASKRSGVLGYT
TRBV10-2	TRBJ2-1	ASSEGFYNEQF